The 20 T cell receptor beta chains below come from one sample, sequenced in a study of T cells in Graves' hyperthyroidism and ophthalmopathy. TCR beta CDR3 regions were amplified from RNA transcripts. HTBI primers were used for first-round RT-PCR of the TCR CDR3. Each CDR3 protein gets one entry after TCRdb re-called the multiplex PCR reads with MiXCR. The sample includes some 300,000 distinct CDR3 sequences, around 16% of them seen just once. The sample taken for sequencing was blood. Receptors were obtained from a man in his thirties or forties with Graves' hyperthyroidism.

At least ten counts were recorded for this clonotype. This sequence joins TRBV28 and TRBJ2-2, with unresolved D. Trimming took off 7 bases at V and 1 base at J, with 13 bases between the two ends. The CDR3 is 15 residues long. Germline V gives CDR1 MDHEN, CDR2 SYDVKM. CDR3 amino acids: CASKTAAQNTGELFF. The DNA for the CDR3 is TGTGCCAGCAAGACGGCGGCCCAGAACACCGGGGAGCTGTTTTTT.

This clonotype was detected many times. The rearrangement links TRBV29-1 to TRBJ2-4; D uncertain. The CDR3 runs to 14 residues. Deletions cut 5 bases from V and 6 bases from J, with 17 bases between. Per the germline V gene, CDR1 is SQVTM and CDR2 is ANQGSEA. The DNA for the CDR3 is TGCAGCGTTCTTACACGGACCTACGGAAACATTCAGTACTTC. Translated: CSVLTRTYGNIQYF. Filled out from reference TRBV29-1 and TRBJ2-4, the complete variable domain reads SAVISQKPSRDICQRGTSLTIQCQVDSQVTMMFWYRQQPGQSLTLIATANQGSEATYESGFVIDKFPISRPNLTFSTLTVSNMSPEDSSIYLCSVLTRTYGNIQYFGAGTRLSVL.

This clonotype was observed many times. CDR3 loop: CASSSLRAEAFF. The DNA of the CDR3 is TGTGCCAGCAGCTCCCTGAGGGCTGAAGCTTTCTTT. V and J are TRBV13 and TRBJ1-1, with D unclear. The CDR3 contains 12 residues. Trimming removed 4 bases at V and 6 bases at J, with 9 bases between. Germline V lookup: CDR1 PRHDT, CDR2 FYEKMQ (reference sequence). Filled out from reference TRBV13 and TRBJ1-1, the complete variable domain reads AAGVIQSPRHLIKEKRETATLKCYPIPRHDTVYWYQQGPGQDPQFLISFYEKMQSDKGSIPDRFSAQQFSDYHSELNMSSLELGDSALYFCASSSLRAEAFFGQGTRLTVV.

The chain links TRBV6-8 to TRBJ2-7; 9 bases map to TRBD2. The CDR3 is 16 amino acids. The J segment lost 6 bases and the V segment lost 2 bases, leaving 11 bases of the junction unmatched. The germline V gene encodes CDR1 MNHGY and CDR2 SAAAGT. Here the CDR3 DNA reads TGTGCCAGCAGTTACCTTGGGACCTCGCGGGAGGGCGAGCAGTACTTC. Protein sequence: CASSYLGTSREGEQYF.

The rearrangement uses TRBV19 and TRBJ1-4; a possible D gene is TRBD1 (5 bases). Germline values: CDR1 LNHDA, CDR2 SQIVND (reference sequence). There are 18 residues in the CDR3. The germline V and J ends were trimmed by 3 bases and 4 bases, with 21 bases remaining between them. CDR3 region: CASSISWTRTSLNEKLFF. Written as DNA, the CDR3 is TGTGCCAGTAGTATTTCTTGGACACGGACCTCCCTTAATGAAAAACTGTTTTTT.

This clonotype has a handful of counts. V is TRBV5-6 and J is TRBJ2-1; 7 nucleotides align to TRBD2. This CDR3 region has 16 residues. The germline gives CDR1 SGHDT, CDR2 YYEEEE. J lost 4 bases, V lost 8 bases, and 15 bases had no gene match. The CDR3 loop reads CASTPVPRGLYNEQFF. The CDR3 nucleotides read TGTGCCAGTACTCCCGTTCCGCGGGGGTTATACAATGAGCAGTTCTTC.

The sample holds a few counts of this clonotype. The chain employs TRBV9 and TRBJ1-2, with D maybe TRBD1 (5 bases). This CDR3 comprises 15 residues. Germline V gene data show CDR1 as SGDLS and CDR2 as YYNGEE. V was clipped by 0 bases and J by 2 bases, with 11 bases between them. The CDR3 DNA is TGTGCCAGCAGCGTAGAGGGCAGGGCGAACTATGGCTACACCTTC. Residues: CASSVEGRANYGYTF.

This rearrangement joins TRBV19 to TRBJ1-2; tentatively, D is TRBD1 (6 bases). CDR3 length equals 12 residues. Per the germline V gene, CDR1 is LNHDA and CDR2 is SQIVND (reference sequence). V was trimmed by 9 bases and J by 3 bases, leaving 11 bases between them. CDR3 sequence (DNA): TGTGCCAGCCGACAGGACTACTATGGCTACACCTTC. Its protein product is CASRQDYYGYTF.

V gene TRBV5-1 combines with J gene TRBJ2-5; 12 bases line up with TRBD2. The trim removed 4 bases at V and 3 bases at J, leaving 7 bases unmatched. CDR1 SGHRS and CDR2 YFSETQ come from the germline V gene. The CDR3 spans 16 residues. CDR3 in DNA: TGCGCCAGCAGCCGATTTCTAGCGGGAGGGGAAGAGACCCAGTACTTC. It specifies CASSRFLAGGEETQYF. The complete variable domain, with remaining parts taken from reference TRBV5-1 and TRBJ2-5, reads KAGVTQTPRYLIKTRGQQVTLSCSPISGHRSVSWYQQTPGQGLQFLFEYFSETQRNKGNFPGRFSGRQFSNSRSEMNVSTLELGDSALYLCASSRFLAGGEETQYFGPGTRLLVL.

The rearrangement links TRBV30 to TRBJ2-1; 12 bases are a match to TRBD2. Germline CDR1 and CDR2: GTSNPN and SVGIG (reference sequence). The CDR3 runs 16 residues. The trim removed 5 bases at V and 8 bases at J, leaving 13 bases unmatched. The CDR3 protein is CAWGVGLAGYGDEQFF. The CDR3 DNA follows: TGTGCCTGGGGGGTCGGACTAGCGGGATATGGCGATGAGCAGTTCTTC.

J is TRBJ1-2 and V is TRBV19; D is ambiguous. CDR3 length: 14 amino acids. Germline-derived CDR1 and CDR2 are LNHDA and SQIVND (reference sequence). V gave up 5 bases and J gave up 5 bases, with 15 bases separating them. CDR3 sequence reads: CASSPGMGNYGYTF. The CDR3 DNA follows: TGTGCCAGTAGTCCCGGGATGGGGAATTATGGCTACACCTTC. The full variable domain, completed using reference TRBV19 and TRBJ1-2, is DGGITQSPKYLFRKEGQNVTLSCEQNLNHDAMYWYRQDPGQGLRLIYYSQIVNDFQKGDIAEGYSVSREKKESFPLTVTSAQKNPTAFYLCASSPGMGNYGYTFGSGTRLTVV.

Many counts were recorded for this clonotype. The V gene is TRBV12-3 or TRBV12-4, the J gene TRBJ2-7; 7 bases agree with TRBD2. The CDR3 spans 16 residues. V dropped 2 bases and J dropped 8; count of bases not matched to a gene: 15. Here the CDR3 reads CASSLSAPSGGSQQYF. The CDR3 DNA reads TGTGCCAGCAGTTTATCGGCGCCTTCGGGCGGGAGTCAGCAGTACTTC.

This clonotype occurred many times. The CDR3 is CASSYEGAYGYTF. CDR3 sequence (DNA): TGTGCCAGCAGCTACGAAGGGGCCTATGGCTACACCTTC. V gene TRBV28 combines with J gene TRBJ1-2; weak D call: TRBD1 (5 bases). Germline assignment: CDR1 MDHEN and CDR2 SYDVKM. The CDR3 loop spans 13 amino acids. V lost 6 bases, J lost 4 bases, and 12 bases lay in between.

This sequence joins TRBV27 and TRBJ2-3; a possible D gene is TRBD1 (5 bases). Germline CDR1 reads MNHEY; CDR2 reads SMNVEV (reference sequence). V shed 2 bases and J shed 2 bases, with 8 bases lying between them. The CDR3 totals 14 residues. The CDR3 DNA reads TGTGCCAGCAGTTTAGGCAGGGCCACAGATACGCAGTATTTT. This sequence encodes CASSLGRATDTQYF.

Many counts were recorded for this clonotype. The chain employs TRBV7-9 and TRBJ2-5; 7 bases align to TRBD2. Trimming removed 0 bases from V and 3 bases from J; junction bases left unmatched: 10. CDR3 size: 17 residues. Germline assignment: CDR1 SEHNR and CDR2 FQNEAQ (reference sequence). CDR3 bases: TGTGCCAGCAGCTTAGCGCTCGGGGGGAGCGCAAAAGAGACCCAGTACTTC. Its translation: CASSLALGGSAKETQYF.

This clonotype was seen many times. The chain couples TRBV5-1 to TRBJ1-2, with TRBD1 matching over 7 bases. Losses at the gene ends were 4 bases for V and 7 bases for J; bases not matched to a gene: 7. The CDR3 is 13 amino acids. Germline CDR1 SGHRS, CDR2 YFSETQ. This chain's CDR3 is CASSNTGQRGYTF. CDR3 nucleotides: TGCGCCAGCAGCAACACGGGACAGCGTGGCTACACCTTC.

The table lists this clonotype with many counts. The chain couples TRBV3-1 to TRBJ2-5; D not resolved. The germline V and J ends were trimmed by 2 bases and 8 bases, with 12 bases remaining between them. Germline V lookup: CDR1 LGHDT, CDR2 YNNKEL (reference sequence). The CDR3 extends over 13 amino acids. In nucleotides, the CDR3 is TGTGCCAGCAGCCAATTTACAACTTCAACCCAGTACTTC. Its protein product is CASSQFTTSTQYF.

The chain recombines TRBV13 with TRBJ1-4, with no clear D. The V gene lost 3 bases and the J gene lost 8 bases, with 7 bases spanning the gap. The length of the CDR3 is 12 residues. CDR1 is PRHDT, CDR2 FYEKMQ, per germline (reference sequence). The CDR3 DNA reads TGTGCCAGCAGCTTTTCTGCGGAAAAACTGTTTTTT. It yields the protein CASSFSAEKLFF.

J is TRBJ2-3 and V is TRBV7-3; D might be TRBD1 (6 bases). Germline CDR1 is SGHTA and CDR2 is FQGTGA. The CDR3 totals 13 residues. Trimming shortened V by 5 bases and J by 6 bases, and 12 bases separated the two germline ends. The CDR3, as DNA: TGTGCCAGCAGCACCCCAGGGGCCGATACGCAGTATTTT. Amino acid sequence: CASSTPGADTQYF.

The rearrangement uses TRBV12-3 or TRBV12-4 and TRBJ1-1; no clear D. V lost 3 bases and J 11 bases, leaving 13 bases between the germline ends. This CDR3 has 12 amino acids. This chain's CDR3 is CASSFSRPVAFF. CDR3 nucleotides: TGTGCCAGCAGTTTTTCTAGACCGGTGGCTTTCTTT.